Listed here is a single T cell receptor (beta chain). The target antigen is unknown. 13 Jbeta primers and 60 Vbeta primers were used for the PCR. Method: immunoSEQ multiplex PCR; TCRdb's copy keeps in-frame clones and lacks some. The sample has about 95,000 clones, 70% seen once. The sample originates from a study of cytomegalovirus exposure and HLA in healthy donors. Regarding the study as a whole: Among immune exposure information, only CMV serostatus was available.

Trimming took off 3 bases at V and 3 bases at J, with 9 bases between the two ends. The length of the CDR3 is 14 residues. From germline, CDR1 is LNHDA and CDR2 SQIVND (reference sequence). The rearrangement uses TRBV19 and TRBJ1-5; the D is unclear. The source of this sequence is a woman between 45 and 65 years old in good health and CMV-seropositive. The specimen sequenced was PBMCs. DNA of the CDR3: TGTGCCAGTAGTATTTCGGGGAACAATCAGCCCCAGCATTTT. It codes for CASSISGNNQPQHF.